This T cell receptor (beta chain) was sequenced during a study of T cell responses to AZD1222 COVID-19 vaccine. Study information: Second-dose groups at about 4 or about 12 weeks were pooled.

The study, taken as a whole, reports: Reportedly, close to half of spike-specific TCRs are directed against unmutated variant regions. Clonal diversity was possibly underestimated, and white British individuals and females predominated among donors.

Comments on this clone: Its antigen is still unknown.

Profiled with immunoSEQ multiplex PCR; TCRdb holds only in-frame clones, not every one. This table holds about 140,000 clones, around 90% found once. Per germline, CDR1 LNHDA and CDR2 SQIVND (reference sequence). The CDR3 spans 14 residues. Trimming cost V 11 bases and J 4 bases, with 21 bases left between them. The clonotype originates from an adult in good health. The chain couples TRBV19 to TRBJ2-7; a possible D gene is TRBD1 (6 bases). The input for sequencing was peripheral blood, taken on day 0 of AZD1222 vaccination. This CDR3 reads CASGPGQFSYEQYF. The CDR3 DNA reads TGTGCCTCGGGGCCCGGACAGTTTTCATACGAGCAGTACTTC.